This T cell receptor (beta chain) was sequenced in a study of cytomegalovirus exposure and HLA in healthy donors. Findings and caveats of the study: The only immune exposure information that was available was CMV serostatus. DRB1 had the most TCR associations and HLA-C the fewest, a later analysis found, with rates varying by HLA locus. Cytomegalovirus-associated status was assigned to approximately 160 TCR beta chains. Later on, a genetic analysis was performed. It linked a missense variant in DCLRE1C with V- and J-gene trimming of TCR beta.

PCR involved 60 Vbeta and 13 Jbeta primers. Profiling relied on immunoSEQ multiplex PCR, and the TCRdb table lists in-frame clones only, not all of them. Among 150,000 to 200,000 clones listed, about 81% were seen once. A remark on this clone: Its antigen remains unknown.

What was sequenced was PBMCs. This TCR was sampled from a woman aged 50 to 60 in good health and CMV-seropositive.

The DNA of the CDR3 is TGTGCCACCAGCAGAGATAAAAGCGGGGGGGGCGGTGAGCAGTTCTTC. Its translation is CATSRDKSGGGGEQFF. The chain joins TRBV15 to TRBJ2-1; 10 bases fit TRBD2. Germline trimming cut 0 bases from V and 9 bases from J; bases unmatched to any gene: 8. This CDR3 is built from 16 residues. Germline assignment: CDR1 LNHNV and CDR2 YYDKDF (reference sequence).